This record looks at one TCR beta chain sequence and its context. This CDR3 is 16 amino acids long. With 2 bases clipped from V and 10 bases from J, the junction kept 10 bases outside the gene matches. The germline V gene has CDR1 SGHVS and CDR2 FNYEAQ. These data originate in a study of cytomegalovirus exposure and HLA in healthy donors. 13 Jbeta primers and 60 Vbeta primers were used for the PCR. Only in-frame clones appear in the TCRdb table, and some are missing; sequencing was by immunoSEQ multiplex PCR. Of about 90,000 clones in the sample, around 70% were seen once. The sequenced material came from PBMCs. The source of this sequence is a man in his thirties or forties in good health and CMV-seropositive. This chain connects TRBV7-6 to TRBJ1-6, with TRBD1 identical over 8 bases. CDR3: CASSLNGADRDSPLHF. CDR3 DNA sequence: TGTGCCAGCAGCTTAAATGGGGCGGACAGGGACTCACCCCTCCACTTT.